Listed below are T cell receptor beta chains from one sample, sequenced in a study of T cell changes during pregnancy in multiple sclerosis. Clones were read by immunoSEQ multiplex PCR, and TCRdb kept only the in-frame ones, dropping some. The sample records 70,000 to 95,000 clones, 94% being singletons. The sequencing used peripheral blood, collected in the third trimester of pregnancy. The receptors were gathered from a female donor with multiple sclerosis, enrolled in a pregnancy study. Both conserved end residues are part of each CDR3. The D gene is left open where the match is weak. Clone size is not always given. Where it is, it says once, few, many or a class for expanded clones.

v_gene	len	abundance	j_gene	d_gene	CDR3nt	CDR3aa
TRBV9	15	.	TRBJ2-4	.	TGTGCCAGCAGCCCAGGTACGCTGGGTCAAAACATTCAGTACTTC	CASSPGTLGQNIQYF
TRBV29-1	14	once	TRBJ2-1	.	TGCAGCGTTGATGTGGACGGACTCTACAATGAGCAGTTCTTC	CSVDVDGLYNEQFF
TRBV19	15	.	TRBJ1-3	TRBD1	TGTGCCAGTAGTCTATTGACAGGGATCGGAAACACCATATATTTT	CASSLLTGIGNTIYF
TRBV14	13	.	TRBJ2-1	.	TGTGCCAGCAGCCAAGGGCTCTCGAATGAGCAGTTCTTC	CASSQGLSNEQFF
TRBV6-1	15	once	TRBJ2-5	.	TGTGCCAGCAGTGCCCCGGGACACATACAAGAGACCCAGTACTTC	CASSAPGHIQETQYF
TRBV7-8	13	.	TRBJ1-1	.	TGTGCCAGCAGCTTTCGGGGGAACACTGAAGCTTTCTTT	CASSFRGNTEAFF
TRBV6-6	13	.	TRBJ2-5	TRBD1	TGTGCCAGCAGTTCTGACAGGGTGGTGTCCCAGTACTTC	CASSSDRVVSQYF
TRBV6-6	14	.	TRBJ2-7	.	TGTGCCAGCAGTTTTGGAGGCGCCCAAGGCGAGCAGTACTTC	CASSFGGAQGEQYF
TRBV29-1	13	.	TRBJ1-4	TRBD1	TGCAGCGTTACAGGGGGCTGGGATGAAAAACTGTTTTTT	CSVTGGWDEKLFF
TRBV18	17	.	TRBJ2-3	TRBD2	TGTGCCAGCTCACCCGTCGGAGCGGGAGCGAGCACAGATACGCAGTATTTT	CASSPVGAGASTDTQYF
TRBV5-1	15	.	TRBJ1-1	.	TGCGCCAGCAGCTTGAAATCTCTTGGGGGGACTGAAGCTTTCTTT	CASSLKSLGGTEAFF
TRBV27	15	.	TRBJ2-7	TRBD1	TGTGCCAGCAGTTTCGTGGGACAGGGGTCCTACGAGCAGTACTTC	CASSFVGQGSYEQYF
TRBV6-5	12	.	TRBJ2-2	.	TGTGCCAGCAGACCCAGGAGGGGGGAGCTGTTTTTT	CASRPRRGELFF
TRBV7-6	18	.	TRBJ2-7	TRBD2	TGTGCCAGCAGCTTAGCAGGCGGACTAGCGGCCACAACCTACGAGCAGTACTTC	CASSLAGGLAATTYEQYF
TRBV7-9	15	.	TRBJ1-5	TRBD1	TGTGCCAGCAGCACGGACAGGGAGAGCAATCAGCCCCAGCATTTT	CASSTDRESNQPQHF
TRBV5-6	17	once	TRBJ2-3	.	TGTGCCAGCAGCTTGCGACTAAGCGGCAGCAGCACAGATACGCAGTATTTT	CASSLRLSGSSTDTQYF
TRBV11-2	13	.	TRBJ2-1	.	TGTGCCAGCAGCGTCGACTTCTCCAATGAGCAGTTCTTC	CASSVDFSNEQFF